The present entry profiles one T cell receptor beta chain with its context. Antigen unknown. This specimen comes from a study of CD8+ T cells in alopecia areata. Overall study: Oral tofacitinib (5 to 10 mg twice daily) was administered to treated patients. General observations from the study: Higher clonality was seen in lesional scalp than in normal scalp, especially in alopecia totalis/universalis.

The CDR3 is 11 amino acids. Germline loops: CDR1 DFQATT, CDR2 SNEGSKA (reference sequence). Reverse transcription of extracted RNA yielded cDNA, which provided the sequencing template. Here immunoSEQ multiplex PCR was the method, and the copy in TCRdb shows in-frame clones only, minus some. The sample has 200,000 to 250,000 clones, roughly 57% seen once. The clonotype originates from a human donor with alopecia areata. The sequencing used CD4+ T cells sorted from blood, collected at week 0. The chain employs TRBV20-1 and TRBJ1-1; TRBD1 agrees at 7 bases. Written as DNA, the CDR3 is TGCAGCGGGGACAGCGTCACTGAAGCTTTCTTT. Residues: CSGDSVTEAFF.